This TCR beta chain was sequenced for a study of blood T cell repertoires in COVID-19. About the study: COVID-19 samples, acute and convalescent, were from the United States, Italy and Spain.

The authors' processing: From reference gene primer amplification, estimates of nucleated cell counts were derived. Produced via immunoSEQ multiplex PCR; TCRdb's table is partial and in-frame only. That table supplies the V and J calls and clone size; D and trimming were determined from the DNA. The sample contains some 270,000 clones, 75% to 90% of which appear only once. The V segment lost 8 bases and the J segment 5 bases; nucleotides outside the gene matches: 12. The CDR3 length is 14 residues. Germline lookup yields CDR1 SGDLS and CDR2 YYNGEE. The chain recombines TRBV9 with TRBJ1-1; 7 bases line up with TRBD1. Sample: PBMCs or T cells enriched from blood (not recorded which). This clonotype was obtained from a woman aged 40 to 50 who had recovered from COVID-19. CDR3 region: CARSPRRDRTEAFF. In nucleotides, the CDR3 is TGTGCCAGGAGCCCTAGACGGGACAGAACTGAAGCTTTCTTT.